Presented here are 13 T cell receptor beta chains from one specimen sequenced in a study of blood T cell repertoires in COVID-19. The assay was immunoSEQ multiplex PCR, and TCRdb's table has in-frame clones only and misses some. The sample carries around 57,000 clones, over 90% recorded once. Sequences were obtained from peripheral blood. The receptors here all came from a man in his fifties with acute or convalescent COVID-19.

This CDR3 is CASTPTGSGNTIYF. In DNA, the CDR3 is TGTGCCAGCACCCCCACAGGGTCCGGAAACACCATATATTTT. The V gene is TRBV9, the J gene TRBJ1-3; TRBD1 is a possible D gene (6 bases). Germline V gene data show CDR1 as SGDLS and CDR2 as YYNGEE. The CDR3 has 14 amino acids. Trimming shortened V by 6 bases and J by 4 bases, and 14 bases separated the two germline ends.

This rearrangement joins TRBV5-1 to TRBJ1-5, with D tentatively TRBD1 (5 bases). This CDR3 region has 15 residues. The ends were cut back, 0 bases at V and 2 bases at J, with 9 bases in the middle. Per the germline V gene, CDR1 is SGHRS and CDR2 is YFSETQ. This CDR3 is CASSLGGSGNQPQHF. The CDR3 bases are TGCGCCAGCAGCTTGGGGGGCTCGGGCAATCAGCCCCAGCATTTT.

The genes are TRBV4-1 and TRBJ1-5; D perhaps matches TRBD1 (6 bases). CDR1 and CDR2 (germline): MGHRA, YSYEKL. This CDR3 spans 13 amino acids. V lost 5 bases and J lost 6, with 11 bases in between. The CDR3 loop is CASSSEDSQPQHF. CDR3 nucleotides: TGCGCCAGCAGCTCAGAGGACAGTCAGCCCCAGCATTTT.

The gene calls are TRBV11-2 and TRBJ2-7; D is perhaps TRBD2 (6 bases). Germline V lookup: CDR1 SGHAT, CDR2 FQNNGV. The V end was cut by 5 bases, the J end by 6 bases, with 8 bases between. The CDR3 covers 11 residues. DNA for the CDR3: TGTGCCAGCAGCCCCGGGGGCGAGCAGTACTTC. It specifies CASSPGGEQYF. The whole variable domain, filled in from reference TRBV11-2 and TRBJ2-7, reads EAGVAQSPRYKIIEKRQSVAFWCNPISGHATLYWYQQILGQGPKLLIQFQNNGVVDDSQLPKDRFSAERLKGVDSTLKIQPAKLEDSAVYLCASSPGGEQYFGPGTRLTVT.

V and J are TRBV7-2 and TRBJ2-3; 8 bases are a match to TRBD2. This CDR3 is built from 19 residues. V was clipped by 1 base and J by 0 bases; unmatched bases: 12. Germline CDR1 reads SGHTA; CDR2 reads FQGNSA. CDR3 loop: CASSLVPSGRAPSTDTQYF. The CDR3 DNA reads TGTGCCAGCAGCTTAGTTCCCAGCGGGAGAGCCCCGAGCACAGATACGCAGTATTTT.

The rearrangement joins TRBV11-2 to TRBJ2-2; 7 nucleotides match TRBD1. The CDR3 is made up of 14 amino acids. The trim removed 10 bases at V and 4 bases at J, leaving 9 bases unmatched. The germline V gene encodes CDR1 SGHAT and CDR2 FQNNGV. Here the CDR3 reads CANLRQGGTGELFF. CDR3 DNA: TGTGCCAACCTGAGACAGGGCGGCACCGGGGAGCTGTTTTTT.

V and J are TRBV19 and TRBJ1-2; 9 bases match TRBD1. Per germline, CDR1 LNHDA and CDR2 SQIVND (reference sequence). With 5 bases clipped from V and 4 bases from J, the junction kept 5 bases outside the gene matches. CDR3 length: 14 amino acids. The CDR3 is CASSPGQGRYGYTF. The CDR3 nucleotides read TGTGCCAGTAGTCCGGGACAGGGACGCTATGGCTACACCTTC.

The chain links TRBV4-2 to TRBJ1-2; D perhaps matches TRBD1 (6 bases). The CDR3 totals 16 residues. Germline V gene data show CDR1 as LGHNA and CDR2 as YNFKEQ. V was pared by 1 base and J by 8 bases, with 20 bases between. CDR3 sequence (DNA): TGTGCCAGCAGCCAAGGTCTGGACAGCGGTTTGGGGGGCTACACCTTC. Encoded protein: CASSQGLDSGLGGYTF.

CDR3 residues: CASSLEGTGARDTDTQYF. The DNA of the CDR3 is TGTGCCAGCAGCTTAGAAGGGACAGGGGCCCGGGACACAGATACGCAGTATTTT. The J gene is TRBJ2-3, the V gene TRBV7-9; TRBD1 aligns across 10 bases. The CDR3 sequence is 18 residues long. V shed 1 base and J 2 bases; nucleotides not matched to a gene: 9. Per germline, CDR1 SEHNR and CDR2 FQNEAQ (reference sequence).

CDR3 nucleotide sequence: TGTGCCAGCAGTTCTCACTCCCTTGGCAATCAGCCCCAGCATTTT. It is translated as CASSSHSLGNQPQHF. This chain connects TRBV6-2 or TRBV6-3 to TRBJ1-5; the D is unclear. This CDR3 comprises 15 residues. Germline-derived CDR1 and CDR2 are MNHEY and SVGEGT. V was pared by 4 bases and J by 2 bases, with 12 bases between.

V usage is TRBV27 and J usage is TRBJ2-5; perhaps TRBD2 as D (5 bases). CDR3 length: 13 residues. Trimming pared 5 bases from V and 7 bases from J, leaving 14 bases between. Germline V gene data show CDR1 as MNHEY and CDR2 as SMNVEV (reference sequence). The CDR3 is CASSPTTRGTQYF. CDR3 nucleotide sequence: TGTGCCAGCAGTCCCACGACCCGGGGGACCCAGTACTTC.

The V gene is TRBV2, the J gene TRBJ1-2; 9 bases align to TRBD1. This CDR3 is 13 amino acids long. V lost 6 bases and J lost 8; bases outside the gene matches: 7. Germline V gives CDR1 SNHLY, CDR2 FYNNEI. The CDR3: CASRAGQGRGYTF. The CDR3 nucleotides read TGTGCCAGCAGAGCTGGACAGGGGCGAGGCTACACCTTC.

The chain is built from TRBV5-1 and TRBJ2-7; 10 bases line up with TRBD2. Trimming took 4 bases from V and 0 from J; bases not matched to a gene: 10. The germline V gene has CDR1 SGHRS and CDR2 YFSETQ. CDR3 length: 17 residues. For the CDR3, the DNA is TGCGCCAGCAGCCAAAACGTTGCTAGCGGGAGCTCCTACGAGCAGTACTTC. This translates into CASSQNVASGSSYEQYF.